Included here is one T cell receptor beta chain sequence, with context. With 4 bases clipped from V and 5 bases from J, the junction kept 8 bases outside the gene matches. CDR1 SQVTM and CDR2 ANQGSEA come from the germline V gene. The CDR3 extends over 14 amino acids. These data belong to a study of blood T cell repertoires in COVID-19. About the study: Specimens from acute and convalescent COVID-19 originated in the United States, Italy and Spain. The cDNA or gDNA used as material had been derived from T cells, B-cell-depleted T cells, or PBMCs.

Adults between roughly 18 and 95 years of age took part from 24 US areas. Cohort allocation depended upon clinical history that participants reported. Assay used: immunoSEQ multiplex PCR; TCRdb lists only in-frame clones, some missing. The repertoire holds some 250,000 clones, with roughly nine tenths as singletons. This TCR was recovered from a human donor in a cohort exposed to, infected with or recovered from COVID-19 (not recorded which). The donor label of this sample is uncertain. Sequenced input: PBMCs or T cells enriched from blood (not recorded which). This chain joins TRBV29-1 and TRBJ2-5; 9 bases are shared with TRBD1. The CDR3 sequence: CSVVGLTGGETQYF. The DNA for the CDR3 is TGCAGCGTTGTCGGATTGACAGGGGGTGAGACCCAGTACTTC.